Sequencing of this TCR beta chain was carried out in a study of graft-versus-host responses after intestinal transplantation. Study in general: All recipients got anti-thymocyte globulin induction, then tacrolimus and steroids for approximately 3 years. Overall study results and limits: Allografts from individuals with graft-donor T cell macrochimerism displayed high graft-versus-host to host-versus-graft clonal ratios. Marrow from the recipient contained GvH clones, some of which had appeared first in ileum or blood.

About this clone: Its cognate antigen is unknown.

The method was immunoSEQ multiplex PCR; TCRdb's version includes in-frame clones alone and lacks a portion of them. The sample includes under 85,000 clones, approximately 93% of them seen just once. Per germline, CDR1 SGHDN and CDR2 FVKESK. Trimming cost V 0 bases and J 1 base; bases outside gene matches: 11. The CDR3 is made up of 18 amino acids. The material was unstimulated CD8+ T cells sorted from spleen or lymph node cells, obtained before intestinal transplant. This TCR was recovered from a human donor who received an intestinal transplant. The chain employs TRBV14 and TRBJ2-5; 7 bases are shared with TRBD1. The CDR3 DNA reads TGTGCCAGCAGCCAAGATAAGTCCAGACAGGGCCTCCAAGAGACCCAGTACTTC. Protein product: CASSQDKSRQGLQETQYF.